This T cell receptor (beta chain) originates from a study of cytomegalovirus exposure and HLA in healthy donors. Study-wide context: Out of a few hundred genotyped donors, roughly 80% belonged to the Caucasian-associated ancestry cluster. Study outcomes and limitations: The analysis excluded some indistinguishable V segments, including TRBV6-2 and TRBV6-3.

Only one count was recorded for this clone. Antigen: not known. Use of 60 Vbeta and 13 Jbeta primers characterized the PCR. TCRdb keeps only in-frame clones here, not all; method: immunoSEQ multiplex PCR. The table includes more than 150,000 clones, over 75% detected once. The V and J ends lost 0 bases and 6 bases respectively, with 12 bases between them. CDR3 length: 14 residues. Germline values: CDR1 MNHEY, CDR2 SMNVEV (reference sequence). The receptor was derived from a woman between 25 and 40 years old in good health and CMV-seronegative. The chain links TRBV27 to TRBJ2-7, with D possibly TRBD2 on 6 matching bases. The sequencing sample was made of PBMCs. CDR3 region: CASSLSGGISEQYF. CDR3 in DNA: TGTGCCAGCAGTTTATCCGGGGGTATTAGCGAGCAGTACTTC.